This is a list of T cell receptor beta chains from one sample in a study of T cells in Graves' hyperthyroidism and ophthalmopathy. TCRdb processed the multiplex PCR reads anew with MiXCR; each CDR3 protein has one entry. This table holds about 840,000 distinct CDR3 sequences, 35% to 40% found once. Sequencing was done on a sample of blood. These TCRs come from a man younger than 30 with Graves' hyperthyroidism. CDR3s include the opening cysteine and the closing phenylalanine or tryptophan. A D gene is named only where the DNA matches it firmly. Rows give clone size only sometimes, using once, few, many, or a class for an expanded clone.

clone size,D gene,V gene,J gene,CDR3 protein,CDR3 DNA
few,NA,TRBV13,TRBJ1-1,CASSYSDGSEAFF,TGTGCCAGCAGTTACTCGGACGGCTCTGAAGCTTTCTTT
NA,TRBD2,TRBV7-9,TRBJ2-2,CASSWTSANTGELFF,TGTGCCAGCAGCTGGACTAGCGCGAACACCGGGGAGCTGTTTTTT
few,TRBD2,TRBV2,TRBJ2-3,CASNRGGTDTQYF,TGTGCCAGCAATCGGGGGGGCACAGATACGCAGTATTTT
NA,TRBD1,TRBV15,TRBJ1-2,CATSRVGTAEGYTF,TGTGCCACCAGCAGAGTCGGGACAGCGGAAGGCTACACCTTC
many,NA,TRBV7-2,TRBJ1-5,CASSLAGPSNQPQHF,TGTGCCAGCAGCTTAGCGGGCCCGAGCAATCAGCCCCAGCATTTT
NA,NA,TRBV29-1,TRBJ2-1,CSVEAASYNEQFF,TGCAGCGTTGAAGCGGCCAGCTACAATGAGCAGTTCTTC
NA,NA,TRBV6-5,TRBJ2-2,CASSNRVGPGELFF,TGTGCCAGCAGCAACAGGGTCGGGCCCGGGGAGCTGTTTTTT
NA,NA,TRBV12-3/TRBV12-4,TRBJ2-7,CASTGGRHTHEQYF,TGTGCCAGCACCGGAGGGCGGCACACCCACGAGCAGTACTTC
many,NA,TRBV25-1,TRBJ1-3,CASSGKAALHPVPTSGNTIYF,TGTGCCAGCAGTGGTAAGGCAGCTCTTCACCCCGTCCCTACCTCTGGAAACACCATATATTTT
few,TRBD1,TRBV19,TRBJ2-7,CACSGTAFYEQYF,TGTGCCTGCTCCGGGACAGCTTTCTACGAGCAGTACTTC
NA,NA,TRBV6-5,TRBJ1-4,CASSSGHLATNEKLFF,TGTGCCAGCAGCTCGGGACACCTAGCAACTAATGAAAAACTGTTTTTT
NA,NA,TRBV7-2,TRBJ2-5,CASSFSVFQETQYF,TGTGCCAGCAGCTTCTCCGTCTTCCAAGAGACCCAGTACTTC
NA,NA,TRBV12-3/TRBV12-4,TRBJ1-4,CASSLRDNEKLFF,TGTGCCAGCAGTCTCAGGGATAATGAAAAACTGTTTTTT
few,NA,TRBV28,TRBJ1-5,CASSSRKRRNQPQHF,TGTGCCAGCAGTTCGCGGAAAAGGCGCAATCAGCCCCAGCATTTT
few,TRBD1,TRBV20-1,TRBJ1-1,CSATGVATEAFF,TGCAGTGCCACAGGGGTGGCCACTGAAGCTTTCTTT
few,NA,TRBV14,TRBJ2-5,CASSKSPNGETQYF,TGTGCCAGCAGCAAAAGCCCCAATGGGGAGACCCAGTACTTC
few,TRBD1,TRBV9,TRBJ2-7,CASSSVRDRSSYEQYF,TGTGCCAGCAGCTCAGTCCGGGACAGGAGCTCCTACGAGCAGTACTTC
many,TRBD2,TRBV24-1,TRBJ2-2,CATSDPAGAGELFF,TGTGCCACCAGTGATCCCGCGGGGGCCGGGGAGCTGTTTTTT
many,NA,TRBV7-9,TRBJ1-6,CASSIGWGPRTPPLHF,TGTGCCAGCAGCATCGGGTGGGGACCCAGGACGCCACCCCTCCACTTT
NA,NA,TRBV14,TRBJ1-1,CASSQGAFTEAFF,TGTGCCAGCAGCCAAGGGGCATTTACTGAAGCTTTCTTT
NA,TRBD1,TRBV20-1,TRBJ1-4,CSVIDRVGEKLFF,TGCAGTGTTATTGACAGGGTAGGCGAAAAACTGTTTTTT
NA,TRBD1,TRBV2,TRBJ1-2,CASSVFDRAAGYTF,TGTGCCAGCAGTGTCTTCGACAGGGCGGCTGGCTACACCTTC
few,TRBD1,TRBV20-1,TRBJ1-6,CSAGTGGRNNSPLHF,TGCAGTGCCGGGACAGGGGGACGTAATAATTCACCCCTCCACTTT
NA,TRBD1,TRBV6-5,TRBJ1-1,CASSRQGIAEAFF,TGTGCCAGCAGTAGACAGGGGATCGCTGAAGCTTTCTTT
few,NA,TRBV7-6,TRBJ2-2,CASSQAPGGELFF,TGTGCCAGCAGCCAGGCCCCGGGCGGGGAGCTGTTTTTT
NA,NA,TRBV12-3/TRBV12-4,TRBJ1-1,CASSWDFTNTEAFF,TGTGCCAGCAGTTGGGACTTTACGAACACTGAAGCTTTCTTT
NA,TRBD1,TRBV7-9,TRBJ2-7,CASWTGSAYEQYF,TGTGCCAGCTGGACAGGTTCGGCCTACGAGCAGTACTTC
few,NA,TRBV4-2,TRBJ2-5,CASSQDSSQETQYF,TGTGCCAGCAGCCAAGATTCTAGCCAAGAGACCCAGTACTTC
NA,NA,TRBV20-1,TRBJ1-1,CSARKTRPPFMNTEAFF,TGCAGTGCTAGAAAAACCAGGCCCCCCTTTATGAACACTGAAGCTTTCTTT
few,TRBD1,TRBV29-1,TRBJ1-4,CSVEKPGQTAATNEKLFF,TGCAGCGTTGAAAAGCCGGGACAGACGGCTGCAACTAATGAAAAACTGTTTTTT
many,NA,TRBV12-3/TRBV12-4,TRBJ1-1,CASSLKGLNTEAFF,TGTGCCAGCAGTTTAAAAGGGCTGAACACTGAAGCTTTCTTT
NA,TRBD1,TRBV5-1,TRBJ2-3,CASSNRDSLDTQYF,TGCGCCAGCAGCAACCGGGACAGTCTAGATACGCAGTATTTT
many,TRBD1,TRBV29-1,TRBJ1-5,CSVVRDRSNF,TGCAGCGTGGTCCGGGACAGGTCGAATTTT
NA,NA,TRBV11-1,TRBJ1-1,CASSLLTGNAEAFF,TGTGCCAGCAGCTTATTAACAGGGAACGCTGAAGCTTTCTTT
many,NA,TRBV2,TRBJ1-5,CASSGEGLSNQPQHF,TGTGCCAGCAGTGGCGAAGGGCTAAGCAATCAGCCCCAGCATTTT
NA,TRBD1,TRBV7-6,TRBJ2-2,CASSLLGQGARTGEVFF,TGTGCCAGCAGCTTACTGGGACAGGGGGCGCGGACCGGGGAGGTGTTTTTT
many,NA,TRBV7-9,TRBJ1-1,CASSLRGSNTEAFF,TGTGCCAGCAGCTTACGGGGGTCCAACACTGAAGCTTTCTTT
many,NA,TRBV13,TRBJ2-7,CASSWRTAAYEQYF,TGTGCCAGCAGCTGGAGGACAGCTGCTTACGAGCAGTACTTC
few,NA,TRBV7-9,TRBJ2-7,CASSLATRLHEQYF,TGTGCCAGCAGCTTAGCCACGCGGCTTCACGAGCAGTACTTC
many,NA,TRBV7-6,TRBJ2-5,CASSFLVTGQETQYF,TGTGCCAGCAGTTTTCTGGTGACGGGGCAAGAGACCCAGTACTTC
many,NA,TRBV9,TRBJ1-2,CASSVSGRGYTF,TGTGCCAGCAGCGTTTCAGGTCGTGGCTACACCTTC
many,NA,TRBV10-3,TRBJ2-7,CAISESTAWPYEQYF,TGTGCCATCAGTGAGTCGACAGCATGGCCCTACGAGCAGTACTTC
many,NA,TRBV10-3,TRBJ2-7,CAISETDEQYF,TGTGCCATCAGTGAGACCGACGAGCAGTACTTC
NA,NA,TRBV24-1,TRBJ1-2,CATSDSGRIYGYTF,TGTGCCACCAGTGACTCGGGGCGGATTTATGGCTACACCTTC
NA,NA,TRBV13,TRBJ1-2,CASSLGWERVYGYTF,TGTGCCAGCAGCTTAGGCTGGGAGAGGGTCTATGGCTACACCTTC
NA,NA,TRBV7-2,TRBJ2-5,CASSFGQYQETQYF,TGTGCCAGCAGCTTTGGACAGTACCAAGAGACCCAGTACTTC
NA,TRBD1,TRBV29-1,TRBJ1-1,CSFDREVAEAFF,TGCAGCTTTGACAGGGAGGTGGCTGAAGCTTTCTTT
once,NA,TRBV2,TRBJ1-4,CASSERQGGNEQFF,TGTGCCAGCAGTGAAAGGCAGGGTGGGAATGAGCAGTTTTTT
few,NA,TRBV7-9,TRBJ2-5,CASKTEFEETQYF,TGTGCCAGCAAAACTGAATTTGAAGAGACCCAGTACTTC
NA,NA,TRBV25-1,TRBJ1-3,CASAGQTSGNTIYF,TGTGCCAGCGCCGGACAGACTTCTGGAAACACCATATATTTT
NA,NA,TRBV9,TRBJ2-7,CASSVYDQGYEQYF,TGTGCCAGCAGCGTTTACGACCAGGGGTACGAGCAGTACTTC
many,NA,TRBV19,TRBJ1-1,CASSIEGSEAFF,TGTGCCAGTAGTATCGAGGGCTCTGAAGCTTTCTTT
once,NA,TRBV7-9,TRBJ2-7,CASSTRGSYGQYF,TGTGCCAGCAGCACCCGGGGCAGCTACGGGCAGTACTTC
few,NA,TRBV20-1,TRBJ2-5,CSARALPRETQYF,TGCAGTGCTAGAGCACTTCCAAGGGAGACCCAGTACTTC
NA,NA,TRBV20-1,TRBJ2-7,CSAGAQRTYEQYF,TGCAGTGCTGGCGCCCAGAGAACCTACGAGCAGTACTTC